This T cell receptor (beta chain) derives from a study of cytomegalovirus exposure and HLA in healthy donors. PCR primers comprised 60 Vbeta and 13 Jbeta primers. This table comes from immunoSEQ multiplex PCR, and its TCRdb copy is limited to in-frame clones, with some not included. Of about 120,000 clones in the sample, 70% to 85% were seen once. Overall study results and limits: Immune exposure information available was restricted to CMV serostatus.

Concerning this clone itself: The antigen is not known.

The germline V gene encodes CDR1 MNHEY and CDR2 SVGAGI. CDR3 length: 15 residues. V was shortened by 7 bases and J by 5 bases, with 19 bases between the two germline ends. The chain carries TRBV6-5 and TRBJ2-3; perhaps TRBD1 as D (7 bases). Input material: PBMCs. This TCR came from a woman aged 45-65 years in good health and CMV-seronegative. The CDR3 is CASTLSGGILDTQYF. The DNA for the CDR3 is TGTGCCAGCACCCTGTCAGGGGGGATTTTAGATACGCAGTATTTT.